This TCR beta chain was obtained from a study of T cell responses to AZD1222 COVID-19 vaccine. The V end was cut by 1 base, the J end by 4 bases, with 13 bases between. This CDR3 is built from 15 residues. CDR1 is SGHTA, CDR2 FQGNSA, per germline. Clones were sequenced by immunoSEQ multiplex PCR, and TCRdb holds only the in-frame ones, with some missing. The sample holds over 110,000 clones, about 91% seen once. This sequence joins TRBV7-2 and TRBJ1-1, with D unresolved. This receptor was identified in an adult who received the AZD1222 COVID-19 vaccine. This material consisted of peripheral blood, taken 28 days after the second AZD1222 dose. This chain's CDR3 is CASSLGRAQRTEAFF. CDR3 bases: TGTGCCAGCAGCTTAGGACGGGCCCAGCGCACTGAAGCTTTCTTT.